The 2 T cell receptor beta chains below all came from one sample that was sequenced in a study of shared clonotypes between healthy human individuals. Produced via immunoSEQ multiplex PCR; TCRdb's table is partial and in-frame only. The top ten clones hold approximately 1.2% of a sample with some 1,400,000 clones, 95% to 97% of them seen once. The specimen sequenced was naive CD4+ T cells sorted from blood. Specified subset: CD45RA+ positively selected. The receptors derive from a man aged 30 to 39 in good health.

The CDR3 DNA reads as TGTGCCAGCAGCGACATTTTTGGGGGCCCCAATGAGCAGTTCTTC. Translation gives CASSDIFGGPNEQFF. The chain uses TRBV7-8 and TRBJ2-1, with D possibly matching TRBD1 (6 bases). Deletions cut 5 bases from V and 6 bases from J, with 17 bases between. CDR3 length: 15 amino acids. Germline-derived CDR1 and CDR2 are SGHVS and FQNEAQ. The full variable domain, with the rest looked up from reference TRBV7-8 and TRBJ2-1, is GAGVSQSPRYKVAKRGQDVALRCDPISGHVSLFWYQQALGQGPEFLTYFQNEAQLDKSGLPSDRFFAERPEGSVSTLKIQRTQQEDSAVYLCASSDIFGGPNEQFFGPGTRLTVL.

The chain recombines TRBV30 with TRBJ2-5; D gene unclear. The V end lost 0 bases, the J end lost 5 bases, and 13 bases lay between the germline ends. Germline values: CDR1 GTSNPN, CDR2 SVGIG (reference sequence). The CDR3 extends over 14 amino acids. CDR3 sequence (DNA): TGTGCCTGGAGTGTACTTGGGGTACGCGAGACCCAGTACTTC. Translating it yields CAWSVLGVRETQYF.